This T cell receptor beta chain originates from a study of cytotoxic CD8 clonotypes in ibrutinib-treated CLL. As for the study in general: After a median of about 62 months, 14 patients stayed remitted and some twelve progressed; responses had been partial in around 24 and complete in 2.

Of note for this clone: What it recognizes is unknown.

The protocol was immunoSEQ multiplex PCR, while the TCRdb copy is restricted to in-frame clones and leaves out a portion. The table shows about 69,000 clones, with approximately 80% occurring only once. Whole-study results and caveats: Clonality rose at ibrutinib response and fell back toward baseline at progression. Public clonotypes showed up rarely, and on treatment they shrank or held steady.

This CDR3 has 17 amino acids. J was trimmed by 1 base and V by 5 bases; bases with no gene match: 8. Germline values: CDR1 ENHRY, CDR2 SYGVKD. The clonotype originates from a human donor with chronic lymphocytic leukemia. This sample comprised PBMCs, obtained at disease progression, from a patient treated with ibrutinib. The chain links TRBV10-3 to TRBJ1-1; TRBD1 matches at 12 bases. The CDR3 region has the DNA TGTGCCATCAGTAAAGTCCCGGGACAGGGGGCGAACACTGAAGCTTTCTTT. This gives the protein CAISKVPGQGANTEAFF.